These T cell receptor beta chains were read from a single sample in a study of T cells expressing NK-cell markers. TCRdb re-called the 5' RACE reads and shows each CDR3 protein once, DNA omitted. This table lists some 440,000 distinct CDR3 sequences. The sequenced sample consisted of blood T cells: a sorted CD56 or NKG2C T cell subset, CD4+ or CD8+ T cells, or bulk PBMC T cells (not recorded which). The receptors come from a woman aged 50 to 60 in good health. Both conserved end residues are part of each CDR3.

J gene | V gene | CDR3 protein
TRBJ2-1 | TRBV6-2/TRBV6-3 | CASGPSLSGKRYNEQFF
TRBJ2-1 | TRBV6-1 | CASSGTSGSSLVRNEQFF
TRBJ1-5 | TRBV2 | CASKDRTGNGNQPQHF
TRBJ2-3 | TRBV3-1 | CASSILAGEVPDTQYF
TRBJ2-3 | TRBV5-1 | CASSLGLAGSDTQYF
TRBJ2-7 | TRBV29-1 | CSVVGGLADYEQYF
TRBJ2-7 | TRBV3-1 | CASSQDPPDEQYF
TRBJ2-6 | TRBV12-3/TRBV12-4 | CASGAAGANVLTF
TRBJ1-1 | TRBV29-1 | CSVSWQPGTEAFF
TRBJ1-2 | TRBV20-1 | CSAPDRNPNYGYTF
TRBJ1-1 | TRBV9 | CASSARQGGRTEAFF
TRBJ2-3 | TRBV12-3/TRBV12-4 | CASSPGQGRADTQYF
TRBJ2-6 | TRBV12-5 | CASGSGQGLSSGANVLTF
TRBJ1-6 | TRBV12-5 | CASGLTDNSYNSPLHF
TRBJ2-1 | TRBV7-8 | CASGRGPSDEQFF
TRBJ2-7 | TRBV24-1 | CATSLGGQDDHEQYF
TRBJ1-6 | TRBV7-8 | CASSVGSNSPLHF
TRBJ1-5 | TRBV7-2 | CASRPRDKLFQPQHF
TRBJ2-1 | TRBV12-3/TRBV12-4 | CASSFGLAGPEQFF
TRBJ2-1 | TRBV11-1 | CASSSRWVRSSYNEQFF
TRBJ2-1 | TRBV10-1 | CASSGRAANEQFF
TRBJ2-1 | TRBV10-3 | CAIRGHNEQFF
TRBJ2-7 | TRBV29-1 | CSVQGLRYEQYF
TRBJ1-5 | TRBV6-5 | CASSSGTGYQPQHF
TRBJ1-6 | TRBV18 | CASSPRQGDSPLHF
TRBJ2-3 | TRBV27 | CASSRGQGNTDTQYF
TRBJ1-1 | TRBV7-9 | CASSLEFTGLNTEAFF
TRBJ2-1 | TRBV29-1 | CSAEPRRGEQFF
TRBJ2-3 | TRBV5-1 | CASSKIGTNTDTQYF
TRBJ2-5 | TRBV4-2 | CASSQEELAPLKTQYF
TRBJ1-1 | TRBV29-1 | CSPGLFNTEAFF
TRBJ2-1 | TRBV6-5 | CASRPGTELWREFF
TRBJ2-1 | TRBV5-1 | CASNPDGLYNEQFF
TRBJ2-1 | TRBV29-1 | CSVASGRPSGEQFF
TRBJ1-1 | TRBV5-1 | CASSSERRGSNTEAFF
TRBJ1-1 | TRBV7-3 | CASRQSGHLNTEAFF
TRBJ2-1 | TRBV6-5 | CASSFLAGEYNEQFF
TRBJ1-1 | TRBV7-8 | CASSPRANTEAFF
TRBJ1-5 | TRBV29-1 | CSASQGVNQPQHF
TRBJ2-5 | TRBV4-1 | CASSQEKGRGIDQETQYF
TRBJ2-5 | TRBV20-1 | CSAVPGQGAETQYF
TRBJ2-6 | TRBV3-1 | CASSPQGNSGANVLTF
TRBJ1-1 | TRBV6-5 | CASSYGGRKNTEAFF
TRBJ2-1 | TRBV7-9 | CASSAWGGPRDNEQFF
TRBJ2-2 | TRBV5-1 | CASSLSPGQGAGGELFF
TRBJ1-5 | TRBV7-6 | CASSPGTGVQPQHF
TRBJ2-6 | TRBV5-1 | CASSFEGVGSSGANVLTF
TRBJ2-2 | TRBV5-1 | CASSRRQGATAGELFF
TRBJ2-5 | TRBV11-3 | CASSFMRTGFFEETQYF
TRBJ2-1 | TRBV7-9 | CASSLEANNEQFF
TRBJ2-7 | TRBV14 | CASSHKLGEQYF
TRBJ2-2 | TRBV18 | CASSPRGVTGELFF
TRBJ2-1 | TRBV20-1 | CSAREGRPSDEQFF
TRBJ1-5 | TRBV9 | CASSPSPGWPQHF
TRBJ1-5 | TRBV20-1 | CSAFDPLSPQPQHF
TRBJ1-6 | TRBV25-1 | CASSPVTLNSPLHF
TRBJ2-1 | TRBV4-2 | CASSQRASGHARSYNEQFF
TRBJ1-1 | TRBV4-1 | CASSQVPRDHEAFF